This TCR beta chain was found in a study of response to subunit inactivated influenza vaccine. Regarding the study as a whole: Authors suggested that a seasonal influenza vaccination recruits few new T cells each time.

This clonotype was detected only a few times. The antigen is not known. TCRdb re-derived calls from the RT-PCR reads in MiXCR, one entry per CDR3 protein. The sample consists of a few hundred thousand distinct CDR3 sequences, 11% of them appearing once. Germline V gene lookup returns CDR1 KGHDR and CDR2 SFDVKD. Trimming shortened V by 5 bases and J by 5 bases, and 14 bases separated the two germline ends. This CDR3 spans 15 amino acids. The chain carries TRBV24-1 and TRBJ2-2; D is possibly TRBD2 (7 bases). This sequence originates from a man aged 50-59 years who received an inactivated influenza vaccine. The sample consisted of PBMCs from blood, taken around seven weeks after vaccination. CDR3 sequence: CATSVHREGTGELFF. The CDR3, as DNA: TGTGCCACCAGTGTTCACAGGGAGGGGACCGGGGAGCTGTTTTTT.